This T cell receptor beta chain was sequenced for a study of technical replicates of blood from a few donors. Germline V gene sequence: CDR1 SNHLY, CDR2 FYNNEI. V dropped 7 bases and J dropped 3; count of bases not matched to a gene: 4. This CDR3 has 13 amino acids. Measured with immunoSEQ multiplex PCR; TCRdb has only the in-frame clones, and not every one. The sample consists of about 76,000 clones, 95% to 97% of them appearing once. The sequencing sample was made of T cells isolated from PBMCs. The genes are TRBV2 and TRBJ1-1, with 8 bases aligning to TRBD1. The source is a human donor in good health. The CDR3 loop reads CASIMTGDTEAFF. DNA of the CDR3: TGTGCCAGCATAATGACAGGGGACACTGAAGCTTTCTTT.